This entry is about one TCR beta chain. The V end was cut by 1 base, the J end by 7 bases, with 14 bases between. The length of the CDR3 is 15 residues. Germline V CDR1 and CDR2: MNHNS, SASEGT. This entry is derived from a study of shared clonotypes between healthy human individuals. This table comes from immunoSEQ multiplex PCR, and its TCRdb copy is limited to in-frame clones, with some not included. This sample has about 2.4 million clones, with over 85% found just once. This receptor was obtained from a young man in good health. Some clones in this sample may be carry-over from other donors' samples. Sequences were obtained from naive CD4+ T cells from PBMCs. Documented subset: CD45RA+ positively selected. The rearrangement joins TRBV6-1 to TRBJ2-1, with unresolved D. CDR3 residues: CASSEVAGDWNEQFF. In DNA form, the CDR3 reads TGTGCCAGCAGTGAAGTAGCAGGTGATTGGAATGAGCAGTTCTTC.